This T cell receptor (beta chain) was sequenced during a study of blood T cells in healthy people across ages. Primers used in a second PCR of about 6 to 11 cycles were a sample-barcoded 5' primer and a J-beta primer mix. TCRdb re-derived calls from the 5' RACE reads in MiXCR, one entry per CDR3 protein. The sample yields 600,000 to 650,000 distinct CDR3 sequences, 45% to 65% seen once. The CDR3 has 16 amino acids. The junction had 11 bases not matched to a gene; V was cut back by 4 bases and J by 10 bases. Germline V CDR1 and CDR2: ENHRY, SYGVKD. Points from the study as a whole: Naive and antigen-experienced cells could not be conclusively compared, given unsorted PBMCs.

Details on this clonotype: The antigen is undetermined.

The sequence derives from a man in his sixties in good health. Sequenced: blood. The chain couples TRBV10-3 to TRBJ2-1, with 12 nucleotides matching TRBD1. The CDR3 reads CAISGPGTGGFLEQFF. The CDR3 bases are TGTGCCATCAGTGGCCCCGGGACAGGGGGCTTTCTCGAGCAGTTCTTC.